This T cell receptor (beta chain) appears in the sequencing data of a study of Graves' ophthalmopathy and Graves' hyperthyroidism. The study, taken as a whole, reports: Separation of ophthalmopathy from stable hyperthyroidism was achieved by a 13-signature model, at approximately 88% sensitivity and roughly 80% specificity.

This clonotype was observed many times. What it recognizes is unknown. Sequence at one end of the junction differs from germline and may be a read error. Ophthalmopathy donors were characterized by moderate-to-severe activity, CAS of at least 3, NOSPECS of at least 4, and duration under 3 months. Diagnostic conclusions were grounded in clinical symptoms, serum thyroxine, TRAb, thyroid ultrasound and orbital computed tomography. The PBMCs originated from around 9.7 ml of fresh peripheral blood. RNA transcripts were the source from which TCR beta CDR3 regions were amplified. HTBI-primed first-round RT-PCR preceded second-round multiplex PCR. MiXCR, run by TCRdb on the multiplex PCR reads, gives a single entry per CDR3 protein. Of roughly 500,000 distinct CDR3 sequences detected, 13% to 15% appear once; the ten largest clones hold 9.8%. The CDR3 is 15 amino acids. CDR1 is MNHEY and CDR2 is SVGAGI in the germline V gene.

Material: blood. This TCR derives from a young woman with Graves' ophthalmopathy. V usage is TRBV6-5 and J usage is TRBJ2-4, with D unresolved. CDR3: CASSYAVGAKNIKYF. The CDR3 DNA sequence: TGTGCCAGCAGTTACGCAGTCGGTGCCAAAAACATTAAGTACTTC.